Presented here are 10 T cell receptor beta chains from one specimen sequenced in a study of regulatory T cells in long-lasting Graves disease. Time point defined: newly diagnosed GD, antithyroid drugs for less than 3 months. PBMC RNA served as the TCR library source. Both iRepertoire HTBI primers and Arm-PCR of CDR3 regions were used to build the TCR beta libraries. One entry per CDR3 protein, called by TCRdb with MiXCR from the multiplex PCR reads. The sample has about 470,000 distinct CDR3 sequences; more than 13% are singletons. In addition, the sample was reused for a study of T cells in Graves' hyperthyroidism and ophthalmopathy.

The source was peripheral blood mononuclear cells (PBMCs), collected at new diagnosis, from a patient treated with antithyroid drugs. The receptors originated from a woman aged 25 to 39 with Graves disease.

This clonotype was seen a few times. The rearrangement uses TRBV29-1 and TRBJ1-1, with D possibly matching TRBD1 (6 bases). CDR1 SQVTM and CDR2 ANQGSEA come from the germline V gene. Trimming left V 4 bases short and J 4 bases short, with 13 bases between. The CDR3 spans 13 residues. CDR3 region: CSVVTGLATEAFF. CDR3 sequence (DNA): TGCAGCGTTGTAACAGGGCTGGCCACTGAAGCTTTCTTT.

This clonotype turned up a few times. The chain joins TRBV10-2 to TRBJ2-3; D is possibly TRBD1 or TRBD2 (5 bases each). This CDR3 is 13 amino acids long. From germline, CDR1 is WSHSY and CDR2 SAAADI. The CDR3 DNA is TGCGCTGCCCTAGGGGACGCCACAGATACGCAGTATTTT. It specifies CAALGDATDTQYF.

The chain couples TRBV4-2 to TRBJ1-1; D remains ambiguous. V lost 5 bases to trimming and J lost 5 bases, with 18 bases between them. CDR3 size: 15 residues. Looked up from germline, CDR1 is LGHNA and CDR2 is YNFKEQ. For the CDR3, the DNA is TGTGCCAGCAGCGAAACTAGAGGAGGGTTGACTGAAGCTTTCTTT. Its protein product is CASSETRGGLTEAFF.

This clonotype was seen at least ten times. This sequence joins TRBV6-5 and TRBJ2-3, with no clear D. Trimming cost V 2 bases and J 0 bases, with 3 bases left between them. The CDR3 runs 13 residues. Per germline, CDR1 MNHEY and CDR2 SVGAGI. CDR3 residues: CASSYGSTDTQYF. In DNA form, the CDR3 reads TGTGCCAGCAGTTACGGTAGCACAGATACGCAGTATTTT.

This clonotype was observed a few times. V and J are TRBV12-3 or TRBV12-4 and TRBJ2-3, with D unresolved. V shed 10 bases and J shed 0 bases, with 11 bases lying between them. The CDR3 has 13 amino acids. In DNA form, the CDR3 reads TGTGCCATCGGCTCCGGGAGCACAGATACGCAGTATTTT. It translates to CAIGSGSTDTQYF.

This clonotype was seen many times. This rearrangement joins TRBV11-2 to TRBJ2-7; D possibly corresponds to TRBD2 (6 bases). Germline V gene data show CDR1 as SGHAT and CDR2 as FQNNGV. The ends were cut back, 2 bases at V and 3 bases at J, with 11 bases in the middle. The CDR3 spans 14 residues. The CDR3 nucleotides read TGTGCCAGCAGCTTACGGCGGGGTGGCTACGAGCAGTACTTC. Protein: CASSLRRGGYEQYF.

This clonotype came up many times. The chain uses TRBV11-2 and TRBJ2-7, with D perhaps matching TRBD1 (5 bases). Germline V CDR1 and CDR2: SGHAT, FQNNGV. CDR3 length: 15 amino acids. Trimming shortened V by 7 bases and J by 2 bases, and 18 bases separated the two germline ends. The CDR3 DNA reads TGTGCCAGCAAAACAGGAAACCCGACTCCCTACGAGCAGTACTTC. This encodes CASKTGNPTPYEQYF.

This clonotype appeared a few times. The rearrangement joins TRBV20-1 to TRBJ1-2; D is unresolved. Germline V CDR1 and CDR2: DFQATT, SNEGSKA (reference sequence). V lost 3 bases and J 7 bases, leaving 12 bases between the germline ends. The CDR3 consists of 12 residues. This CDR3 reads CSASSRSGGYTF. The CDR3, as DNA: TGCAGTGCTAGCTCCCGATCGGGTGGCTACACCTTC.

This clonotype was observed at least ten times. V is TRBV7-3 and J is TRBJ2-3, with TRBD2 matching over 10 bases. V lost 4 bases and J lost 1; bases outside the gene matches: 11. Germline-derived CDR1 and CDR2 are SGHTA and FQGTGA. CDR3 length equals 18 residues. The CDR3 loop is CASSSRSRGTSGTDTQYF. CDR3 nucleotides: TGTGCCAGCAGCTCCAGGTCAAGGGGGACTAGCGGCACAGATACGCAGTATTTT.

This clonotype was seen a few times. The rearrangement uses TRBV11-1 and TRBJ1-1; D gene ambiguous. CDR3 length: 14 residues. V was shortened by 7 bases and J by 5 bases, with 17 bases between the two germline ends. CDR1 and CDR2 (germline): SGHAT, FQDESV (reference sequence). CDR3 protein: CASTQKWPGTEAFF. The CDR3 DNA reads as TGTGCCAGCACCCAAAAATGGCCAGGAACTGAAGCTTTCTTT.